This T cell receptor (beta chain) was captured by sequencing in a study of cytomegalovirus exposure and HLA in healthy donors. Study-wide findings and caveats: The study labeled approximately 150 TCR beta chains cytomegalovirus-associated. The authors confirmed in vitro that a few CMV-associated chains were specific for CMV antigens.

The assay was immunoSEQ multiplex PCR, and TCRdb's table has in-frame clones only and misses some. The sample carries 65,000 to 75,000 clones, about 93% recorded once. A word on this clone: Its cognate antigen is unknown.

Sequencing was done on a sample of PBMCs. This sequence originates from a woman aged 18-35 years in good health and CMV-seropositive.

The CDR3 spells CASSPGSYEQYF. In DNA, the CDR3 is TGTGCCAGCAGCCCCGGGAGCTACGAGCAGTACTTC. This rearrangement joins TRBV7-8 to TRBJ2-7; perhaps TRBD2 as D (6 bases). Trimming took off 5 bases at V and 3 bases at J, with 8 bases between the two ends. The CDR3 has 12 amino acids. Germline assignment: CDR1 SGHVS and CDR2 FQNEAQ.